Listed below are T cell receptor beta chains from one sample, sequenced in a study of vaccination effects on CD4 cells after COVID-19. This table comes from immunoSEQ multiplex PCR, and its TCRdb copy is limited to in-frame clones, with some not included. The data contain about 35,000 clones, about two thirds of them singletons. Which antigens these TCRs recognize remains unknown. Here the sequenced sample was CD4+ T cells from PBMCs cultured without peptide, taken before COVID-19 vaccination. These receptors all stem from a human donor who received a COVID-19 vaccine. Both conserved end residues are part of each CDR3. A D gene is named only where the DNA matches it firmly. A clone size is listed for some rows: how often the clone was seen (once, few, many), or a class if it is expanded.

.	18	TRBV9	.	TRBJ2-1	CASSVAEVSSFSYNEQFF	TGTGCCAGCAGCGTAGCTGAGGTCTCCTCCTTTTCCTACAATGAGCAGTTCTTC
.	15	TRBV3-1/TRBV3-2	TRBD2	TRBJ2-7	CASSSTSGKGYEQYF	TGTGCCAGCAGTTCGACTAGCGGGAAAGGCTACGAGCAGTACTTC
.	17	TRBV19	.	TRBJ1-5	CASSIPAVRTRGQPQHF	TGTGCCAGTAGTATTCCGGCAGTCCGAACGCGGGGTCAGCCCCAGCATTTT
.	14	TRBV6-1	.	TRBJ1-2	CASSETDRIYGYTF	TGTGCCAGCAGTGAAACTGACAGGATATATGGCTACACCTTC
.	14	TRBV5-1	.	TRBJ1-4	CASSLAGDNEKLFF	TGCGCCAGCAGCTTGGCAGGGGATAATGAAAAACTGTTTTTT
.	14	TRBV6-5	.	TRBJ1-2	CASSYSAGRYGYTF	TGTGCCAGCAGTTACTCGGCAGGGCGTTATGGCTACACCTTC
.	13	TRBV3-1/TRBV3-2	.	TRBJ1-1	CASSDSTRTEAFF	TGTGCCAGCTCGGACAGTACTAGGACTGAAGCTTTCTTT
.	16	TRBV27	TRBD2	TRBJ2-1	CASSSPSGRAINEQFF	TGTGCCAGCAGTTCCCCGAGCGGGAGGGCCATAAATGAGCAGTTCTTC
.	15	TRBV5-1	.	TRBJ1-1	CASSLETGLGTEAFF	TGCGCCAGCAGCTTAGAGACGGGTTTGGGCACTGAAGCTTTCTTT
once	16	TRBV6-6	TRBD1	TRBJ2-2	CASSYGGQGASGELFF	TGTGCCAGCAGTTACGGGGGACAGGGGGCAAGCGGGGAGCTGTTTTTT
.	15	TRBV6-1	TRBD1	TRBJ1-5	CASSEMLEGAQPQHF	TGTGCCAGCAGTGAAATGTTGGAGGGGGCTCAGCCCCAGCATTTT
.	20	TRBV4-1	TRBD1	TRBJ2-1	CASSPGTGKVRMSSYNEQFF	TGCGCCAGCAGCCCCGGGACAGGGAAGGTAAGGATGAGCTCCTACAATGAGCAGTTCTTC
.	12	TRBV2	.	TRBJ1-4	CASLGPNEKLFF	TGTGCCAGTCTCGGACCCAATGAAAAACTGTTTTTT
.	15	TRBV3-1/TRBV3-2	.	TRBJ1-1	CASSQAGGPNTEAFF	TGTGCCAGCAGCCAAGCCGGAGGACCGAACACTGAAGCTTTCTTT
.	12	TRBV18	.	TRBJ2-3	CASSPIEDTQYF	TGTGCCAGCTCACCAATAGAGGATACGCAGTATTTT
.	11	TRBV30	TRBD1	TRBJ1-6	CAGGQASPLHF	TGTGCCGGGGGACAGGCGTCACCCCTCCACTTT
.	16	TRBV5-1	.	TRBJ2-7	CASSPGGRQGVHEQYF	TGCGCCAGCAGCCCGGGGGGCCGACAGGGTGTCCACGAGCAGTACTTC
.	15	TRBV7-9	.	TRBJ1-2	CASSYPRIRTDGYTF	TGTGCCAGCAGCTACCCACGTATAAGAACCGATGGCTACACCTTC
.	14	TRBV5-6	.	TRBJ2-3	CASSYIGRTDTQYF	TGTGCCAGCAGCTACATTGGTCGCACAGATACGCAGTATTTT
.	15	TRBV7-6	TRBD1	TRBJ2-7	CASSATGVSSYEQYF	TGTGCCAGCAGTGCAACAGGGGTTTCCTCCTACGAGCAGTACTTC
.	18	TRBV5-1	TRBD1	TRBJ1-6	CASKYNRDRGNYNSPLHF	TGCGCCAGCAAGTATAACAGGGACAGGGGGAACTATAATTCACCCCTCCACTTT
.	17	TRBV5-1	.	TRBJ2-7	CASSSRLGRRLNYEQYF	TGCGCCAGCAGTTCACGGCTGGGGAGGAGGTTGAATTACGAGCAGTACTTC
.	14	TRBV2	.	TRBJ2-2	CASAGITGTGELFF	TGTGCCAGCGCGGGGATAACCGGCACCGGGGAGCTGTTTTTT
.	16	TRBV5-4	TRBD1	TRBJ1-1	CASSLGGTGLRTEAFF	TGTGCCAGCAGCTTGGGTGGGACAGGGTTGCGCACTGAAGCTTTCTTT
.	14	TRBV19	.	TRBJ1-1	CASTTGGVNTEAFF	TGTGCCAGTACCACGGGGGGCGTGAACACTGAAGCTTTCTTT
.	13	TRBV6-5	TRBD2	TRBJ2-7	CASSLADNYEQYF	TGTGCCAGCAGTCTAGCGGATAATTACGAGCAGTACTTC
.	15	TRBV5-1	TRBD2	TRBJ2-1	CASSRGVLAGDEQFF	TGCGCCAGCAGCAGGGGGGTACTAGCGGGAGATGAGCAGTTCTTC
.	14	TRBV7-9	.	TRBJ1-3	CAITIENSGNTIYF	TGTGCCATAACAATCGAGAACTCTGGAAACACCATATATTTT
.	15	TRBV6-5	TRBD1	TRBJ1-2	CASDRGNLRNYGYTF	TGTGCCAGCGACAGGGGGAATCTTAGGAACTATGGCTACACCTTC
.	13	TRBV25-1	.	TRBJ1-1	CASSALQNTEAFF	TGTGCCAGCAGTGCCCTACAGAACACTGAAGCTTTCTTT
once	14	TRBV6-5	.	TRBJ1-1	CASSYRGLNTEAFF	TGTGCCAGCAGTTATAGGGGCCTGAACACTGAAGCTTTCTTT
.	14	TRBV20-1	TRBD2	TRBJ2-3	CSASRTSGGSTQYF	TGCAGTGCAAGTAGGACTAGCGGGGGGAGTACGCAGTATTTT
.	12	TRBV19	.	TRBJ1-6	CASSDRGSPLHF	TGTGCCAGTAGCGACAGAGGCTCACCCCTCCACTTT